These T cell receptor beta chains were read from a single sample in a study of T cells in Graves' hyperthyroidism and ophthalmopathy. TCRdb reanalysed the multiplex PCR reads using MiXCR and keeps one entry per CDR3 protein. The sample shows a few hundred thousand distinct CDR3 sequences, approximately 17% of them seen only once. Sequenced material: blood. All receptors derive from a woman between 18 and 30 years old with Graves' ophthalmopathy. CDR3s leave out the opening cysteine and the closing phenylalanine or tryptophan. Each record gives: V gene, D gene, J gene, CDR3 protein. The D gene is left open where the match is weak.

>TRBV3-1|TRBD1|TRBJ2-1
ASSQGRDRELVEQF
>TRBV11-2|TRBD2|TRBJ2-1
ASSPRSGSLYNEQF
>TRBV4-2|.|TRBJ2-3
ASSQDSHGDGDTQY
>TRBV6-1|TRBD2|TRBJ2-2
ASRTSGRYTGELF
>TRBV12-3/TRBV12-4|.|TRBJ1-5
ASSFGDPGGNQPQH
>TRBV7-8|.|TRBJ1-5
ASSPRINQPQH
>TRBV30|TRBD1|TRBJ1-2
AWSEGQDYGYT
>TRBV5-1|TRBD1|TRBJ2-7
ASSRDRGTEGEQY
>TRBV12-3/TRBV12-4|.|TRBJ2-5
ASSLRGRETQY
>TRBV28|TRBD1|TRBJ1-5
ASTGDRAVDNQPQH
>TRBV28|.|TRBJ1-4
ASRPDRRINEKLF
>TRBV28|TRBD2|TRBJ2-2
ASKLAGVGSGELF
>TRBV12-3/TRBV12-4|.|TRBJ2-6
ASSPTGRLGLSGANVLT
>TRBV11-2|TRBD2|TRBJ2-5
ASSGLAGGSYVETQY
>TRBV28|TRBD2|TRBJ2-1
ASSSRTSAYSYNEQF
>TRBV7-2|TRBD2|TRBJ2-7
ASSLEGLAGGPHEQY
>TRBV4-1|.|TRBJ2-3
ASSLRKEGGLTHTQY
>TRBV20-1|.|TRBJ2-7
SATPGFMGHEQY
>TRBV6-1|.|TRBJ2-3
ASSERERFTDTQY
>TRBV15|.|TRBJ1-3
ATSIHETVSGNTIY
>TRBV6-1|TRBD2|TRBJ2-3
ASSEPGGPSIDTQY